The entry that follows covers one T cell receptor (beta chain) sequence. Its antigen remains unidentified. This sample is part of a study of identifying expanded T cells in peripheral blood. Study results and caveats: Differentially abundant clones: around 1.2 between replicates, about 15 at roughly 15 days, around 20 at four. Across healthy donors, higher total template counts meant significantly greater approximately 2-week count variance.

Germline V CDR1 and CDR2: MDHEN, SYDVKM. Trimming took off 2 bases at V and 6 bases at J, with 2 bases between the two ends. This CDR3 has 11 residues. No infections or other immune events were documented during collection. Method: immunoSEQ multiplex PCR; TCRdb's copy keeps in-frame clones and lacks some. The data hold about 91,000 clones, with about nine tenths observed a single time. Sample: blood. This TCR was recovered from a person between 18 and 70 years old in good health. This rearrangement joins TRBV28 to TRBJ2-1; no firm D call. CDR3 amino acids: CASSLGNEQFF. The CDR3 bases are TGTGCCAGCAGTTTAGGCAATGAGCAGTTCTTC.